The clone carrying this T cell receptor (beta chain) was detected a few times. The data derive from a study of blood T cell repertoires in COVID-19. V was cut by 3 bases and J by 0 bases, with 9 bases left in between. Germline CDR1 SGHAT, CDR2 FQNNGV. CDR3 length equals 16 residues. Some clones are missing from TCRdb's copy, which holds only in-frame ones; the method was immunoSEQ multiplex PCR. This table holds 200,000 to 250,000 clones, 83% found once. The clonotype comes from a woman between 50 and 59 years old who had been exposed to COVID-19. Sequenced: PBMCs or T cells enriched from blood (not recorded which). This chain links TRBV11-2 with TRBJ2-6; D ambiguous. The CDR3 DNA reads TGTGCCAGCAGCTTGGGCAGGAACTCTGGGGCCAACGTCCTGACTTTC. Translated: CASSLGRNSGANVLTF.